The clone carrying this T cell receptor beta chain has only a few counts. No antigen is known for it. The data were taken from a study of T-cell reconstitution after alpha-beta-depleted transplantation in children. General observations from the study: Once a year had passed after transplant, T-cell counts and diversity came mostly from newly produced T cells. Several hundred expanded graft clones reportedly gave rise to the alpha-beta T cells present about two months after transplant.

A TCRbeta library incorporating unique molecular identifiers was prepared. Using its own MiXCR run on the PCR reads, TCRdb lists one record per CDR3 protein. The data contain about 47,000 distinct CDR3 sequences, around half of them seen just once; the ten biggest clones take up under 40%. V gave up 2 bases and J gave up 7 bases, with 15 bases separating them. The CDR3 extends over 15 amino acids. Germline V gene lookup returns CDR1 LGHNA and CDR2 YNFKEQ. This sequence originates from a boy under two years old with SCID, due to receive a stem cell transplant. The sample in question was peripheral blood, obtained before TCRalphabeta/CD19-depleted stem cell transplant. The chain uses TRBV4-2 and TRBJ2-1; no clear D. The CDR3 DNA reads as TGTGCCAGCAGCCAATCTTTTAGCCCTCGGAATGAGCAGTTCTTC. As protein: CASSQSFSPRNEQFF.